Below, 30 T cell receptor beta chains from the same sample are listed, as sequenced in a study of vaccination effects on CD4 cells after COVID-19. For these receptors, no antigen is known. Sequencing followed a ViraFEST assay step that expanded antigen-specific CD4+ T cells with viral peptide pools. Researchers isolated CD4+ T cells once approximately eleven days of culture had elapsed. PCR confirmed that the person was infected with SARS-CoV-2 between March and December 2020. Sequencing used immunoSEQ multiplex PCR; TCRdb keeps in-frame clones, though not all of them. The sample shows around 23,000 clones, around 75% of them seen only once. This specimen was CD4+ T cells from PBMCs cultured with a peptide pool, taken before COVID-19 vaccination. Every receptor here comes from a human donor who had a prior SARS-CoV-2 infection.

The chain has TRBV6-1 and TRBJ2-6; D not resolved. CDR1 MNHNS and CDR2 SASEGT come from the germline V gene. CDR3 size: 16 residues. V was trimmed by 1 base and J by 0 bases, leaving 7 bases between them. The CDR3 region is CASSEVRSSGANVLTF. The CDR3 DNA reads as TGTGCCAGCAGTGAAGTTCGCAGCTCTGGGGCCAACGTCCTGACTTTC.

The CDR3 DNA sequence: TGTGCCAGCTCACCACGAGACAACTCTGGGGCCAACGTCCTGACTTTC. Its translation: CASSPRDNSGANVLTF. The genes are TRBV18 and TRBJ2-6; D is undetermined. Germline values: CDR1 KGHSH, CDR2 LQKENI. The CDR3 consists of 16 residues. Deletions cut 1 base from V and 0 bases from J, with 7 bases between.

The chain is built from TRBV12-5 and TRBJ2-7; D is ambiguous. The V and J ends lost 1 base and 9 bases respectively, with 10 bases between them. In germline, CDR1 is LGHNT, CDR2 FRNRAP. The CDR3 extends over 12 amino acids. This chain's CDR3 is CASGLGSQRQYF. As DNA, the CDR3 is TGTGCTAGTGGTTTGGGCTCCCAGAGGCAGTACTTC.

This clone is classed as medium-sized. J is TRBJ2-2 and V is TRBV5-1; 7 positions agree with TRBD1. This CDR3 is built from 19 residues. V lost 2 bases and J lost 3; bases outside the gene matches: 16. Germline CDR1 is SGHRS and CDR2 is YFSETQ. In nucleotides, the CDR3 is TGCGCCAGCAGCTTAAACCGAAAGGGGGCGCTTTTAGACACCGGGGAGCTGTTTTTT. This codes for CASSLNRKGALLDTGELFF.

This chain uses TRBV27 with TRBJ1-4; D might be TRBD1 (6 bases). Trimming removed 0 bases at V and 8 bases at J, with 13 bases between. Per germline, CDR1 MNHEY and CDR2 SMNVEV (reference sequence). The CDR3 extends over 15 amino acids. The CDR3 sequence: CASSLSYRVEEKLFF. CDR3 DNA sequence: TGTGCCAGCAGTTTATCGTACAGGGTAGAAGAAAAACTGTTTTTT.

The chain is built from TRBV20-1 and TRBJ2-1; D unresolved. The CDR3 is 10 amino acids. Per germline, CDR1 DFQATT and CDR2 SNEGSKA (reference sequence). With 3 bases removed from V and 4 bases from J, the gap between germline ends came to 1 base. The CDR3, as DNA: TGCAGTGCTAGTTACAATGAGCAGTTCTTC. This sequence encodes CSASYNEQFF.

The chain links TRBV7-9 to TRBJ1-4, with D hard to call. The CDR3 runs to 15 residues. Germline CDR1 SEHNR, CDR2 FQNEAQ (reference sequence). Trimming shortened V by 1 base and J by 4 bases, and 10 bases separated the two germline ends. Here the CDR3 DNA reads TGTGCCAGCAGCTTAGAGGGAAACTATAATGAAAAACTGTTTTTT. It encodes CASSLEGNYNEKLFF.

The chain combines TRBV20-1 with TRBJ2-5; no reliable D call. Trimming stripped 4 bases from V and 2 bases from J, with 5 bases between. Per the germline V gene, CDR1 is DFQATT and CDR2 is SNEGSKA (reference sequence). The length of the CDR3 is 11 residues. The CDR3: CSATVQETQYF. CDR3 coding DNA: TGCAGTGCTACAGTGCAAGAGACCCAGTACTTC.

The chain combines TRBV11-2 with TRBJ1-2; no reliable D call. This CDR3 is built from 14 residues. The V end lost 0 bases, the J end lost 6 bases, and 11 bases lay between the germline ends. CDR1 is SGHAT, CDR2 FQNNGV, per germline. CDR3 sequence reads: CASSLDTKRDGYTF. Written as DNA, the CDR3 is TGTGCCAGCAGCTTAGACACCAAAAGGGATGGCTACACCTTC.

The CDR3 loop reads CASSQSGGTNEKLFF. DNA for the CDR3: TGTGCCAGCAGCCAGTCGGGGGGTACTAATGAAAAACTGTTTTTT. The chain combines TRBV7-6 with TRBJ1-4, with D perhaps matching TRBD1 (5 bases). Germline loops: CDR1 SGHVS, CDR2 FNYEAQ. The ends were cut back, 5 bases at V and 2 bases at J, with 12 bases in the middle. The CDR3 is 15 residues long. Drawing the rest from reference TRBV7-6 and TRBJ1-4, the complete variable domain is GAGVSQSPRYKVTKRGQDVALRCDPISGHVSLYWYRQALGQGPEFLTYFNYEAQQDKSGLPNDRFSAERPEGSISTLTIQRTEQRDSAMYRCASSQSGGTNEKLFFGSGTQLSVL.

The V gene is TRBV5-1, the J gene TRBJ1-4, with a weak D call TRBD1 (6 bases). The CDR3 is 15 amino acids. The germline V and J ends were trimmed by 0 bases and 5 bases, with 11 bases remaining between them. In germline, CDR1 is SGHRS, CDR2 YFSETQ. CDR3 sequence reads: CASSLVRGSNEKLFF. The CDR3 DNA reads as TGCGCCAGCAGCTTGGTGAGGGGGTCCAATGAAAAACTGTTTTTT.

The chain is built from TRBV5-1 and TRBJ2-3; D is perhaps TRBD1 or TRBD2 (5 bases each). CDR1 and CDR2 (germline): SGHRS, YFSETQ. This CDR3 spans 14 amino acids. The V and J ends lost 0 bases and 5 bases respectively, with 10 bases between them. CDR3 nucleotides: TGCGCCAGCAGCTTGGGAGGGGCTGAAGATACGCAGTATTTT. This sequence encodes CASSLGGAEDTQYF.

The V gene is TRBV2, the J gene TRBJ1-6, with D possibly being TRBD1 (5 bases). The CDR3 has 14 residues. Germline V gives CDR1 SNHLY, CDR2 FYNNEI. Trimming cost V 2 bases and J 5 bases, with 7 bases left between them. CDR3 DNA: TGTGCCAGCAGTGAATGGGGGAATAATTCACCCCTCCACTTT. This translates into CASSEWGNNSPLHF.

As to this clone: The same CDR3 can be traced to other DNA sequences in this sample. J is TRBJ1-6 and V is TRBV6-5; D not resolved. The V gene lost 4 bases and the J gene lost 2 bases, with 6 bases spanning the gap. Per the germline V gene, CDR1 is MNHEY and CDR2 is SVGAGI. The CDR3 length is 14 residues. The CDR3 coding sequence is TGTGCCAGCAGTTCTGGACCCTATAATTCACCCCTCCACTTT. Translation gives CASSSGPYNSPLHF.

The chain has TRBV9 and TRBJ2-1, with 10 bases fitting TRBD2. V shed 2 bases and J 10 bases; nucleotides not matched to a gene: 6. Per the germline V gene, CDR1 is SGDLS and CDR2 is YYNGEE. The CDR3 consists of 14 residues. CDR3 amino acids: CASSVDPSGREQFF. The CDR3 region has the DNA TGTGCCAGCAGCGTCGATCCTAGCGGGAGAGAGCAGTTCTTC.

The table lists this clone with a count of one. The chain has TRBV5-1 and TRBJ1-5, with D perhaps TRBD1 (6 bases). From germline, CDR1 is SGHRS and CDR2 YFSETQ. The CDR3 spans 15 residues. The germline V and J ends were trimmed by 0 bases and 4 bases, with 11 bases remaining between them. The CDR3 DNA sequence: TGCGCCAGCAGCTTGGGGGGGGCTGGGAATCAGCCCCAGCATTTT. It is translated as CASSLGGAGNQPQHF.

The rearrangement uses TRBV5-1 and TRBJ2-7, with D possibly TRBD1 on 5 matching bases. V was pared by 1 base and J by 0 bases, with 8 bases between. The V gene's germline CDR1 is SGHRS and CDR2 YFSETQ. The CDR3 is made up of 14 amino acids. The DNA of the CDR3 is TGCGCCAGCAGCTTGACAGGAAGCTCCTACGAGCAGTACTTC. Translation gives CASSLTGSSYEQYF.

The chain links TRBV6-1 to TRBJ2-5, with TRBD1 as a possible D gene (7 bases). This CDR3 is built from 14 residues. V was cut by 3 bases and J by 4 bases, with 12 bases left in between. CDR1 and CDR2 from the germline V gene are MNHNS and SASEGT. CDR3 sequence reads: CASSDRGARETQYF. The CDR3 bases are TGTGCCAGCAGTGACAGGGGGGCTCGAGAGACCCAGTACTTC.

This chain links TRBV28 with TRBJ1-5; D ambiguous. The CDR3 spans 13 residues. The germline V gene encodes CDR1 MDHEN and CDR2 SYDVKM. Trimming removed 4 bases from V and 5 bases from J, with 9 bases in between. As DNA, the CDR3 is TGTGCCAGCAGTTGGGGTGGCGATCAGCCCCAGCATTTT. Translating it yields CASSWGGDQPQHF.

This clone appeared once. The chain combines TRBV2 with TRBJ2-7; 9 nucleotides agree with TRBD1. Germline V lookup: CDR1 SNHLY, CDR2 FYNNEI. This CDR3 region has 17 residues. Unmatched junction bases numbered 13, after V lost 2 bases and J lost 5 bases. The chain's CDR3 is CASSEYRPGQGPHEQYF. CDR3 coding DNA: TGTGCCAGCAGTGAATACCGGCCCGGACAGGGGCCCCACGAGCAGTACTTC.

This clone was recorded only once. The chain has TRBV9 and TRBJ2-7; 12 nucleotides agree with TRBD2. The CDR3 has 16 residues. The germline CDR1 and CDR2 sequences are SGDLS and YYNGEE. V lost 6 bases to trimming and J lost 2 bases; unmatched junction nucleotides: 9. CDR3 in amino acids: CASIASGRALPYEQYF. The CDR3 DNA follows: TGTGCCAGCATAGCTAGCGGGAGGGCCTTACCCTACGAGCAGTACTTC.

V is TRBV3-1 (or the pseudogene TRBV3-2) and J is TRBJ1-2; perhaps TRBD1 as D (6 bases). The CDR3 extends over 15 amino acids. The V and J ends lost 4 bases and 4 bases respectively, with 16 bases between them. Germline CDR1 and CDR2: LGHDT and YNNKEL (reference sequence). The CDR3 loop is CASSPDGGQFYGYTF. The DNA for the CDR3 is TGTGCCAGCAGCCCAGACGGGGGACAATTCTATGGCTACACCTTC.

The CDR3 here is CASSQEGQAYTEAFF. The CDR3 DNA is TGTGCCAGCAGCCAAGAGGGACAGGCCTACACTGAAGCTTTCTTT. This chain joins TRBV3-1 (or the pseudogene TRBV3-2) and TRBJ1-1; TRBD1 matches at 8 bases. The CDR3 has 15 amino acids. Trimming cost V 0 bases and J 3 bases; bases outside gene matches: 3. Germline V gives CDR1 LGHDT, CDR2 YNNKEL (reference sequence).

The J gene is TRBJ2-7, the V gene TRBV6-5; D is perhaps TRBD1 or TRBD2 (5 bases each). Germline V gives CDR1 MNHEY, CDR2 SVGAGI. The V end was cut by 1 base, the J end by 1 base, with 11 bases between. The CDR3 extends over 15 amino acids. CDR3 sequence reads: CASSYWGAGSYEQYF. The CDR3, as DNA: TGTGCCAGCAGTTACTGGGGCGCGGGTTCCTACGAGCAGTACTTC.

V gene TRBV28 combines with J gene TRBJ2-2; a weak D match, TRBD1 (5 bases). The CDR3 spans 13 residues. Germline V gene sequence: CDR1 MDHEN, CDR2 SYDVKM. The germline V and J ends were trimmed by 7 bases and 8 bases, with 14 bases remaining between them. This CDR3 is CASIPGQGGELFF. CDR3 coding DNA: TGTGCCAGCATACCAGGGCAAGGGGGGGAGCTGTTTTTT.

This clone was recorded only once. As DNA, the CDR3 is TGTGCCTGGAGTAAAAGACAGGGTAGAAGTTACGAGCAGTACTTC. Protein sequence: CAWSKRQGRSYEQYF. The genes are TRBV30 and TRBJ2-7; 7 bases fit TRBD1. After removal of 2 bases from V and 4 bases from J, the junction contained 11 bases not matched to a gene. Germline values: CDR1 GTSNPN, CDR2 SVGIG (reference sequence). The CDR3 covers 15 residues.

The rearrangement links TRBV7-8 to TRBJ2-7, with TRBD2 matching over 9 bases. V trimming: 0 bases; J trimming: 1 base; junction bases outside the gene matches: 1. From germline, CDR1 is SGHVS and CDR2 FQNEAQ. The CDR3 sequence is 15 residues long. DNA of the CDR3: TGTGCCAGCAGCTTAGCGCGGGGGGGGTCCTACGAGCAGTACTTC. Translated, it gives CASSLARGGSYEQYF.

The chain employs TRBV9 and TRBJ2-5; TRBD1 agrees at 8 bases. Germline V gene lookup returns CDR1 SGDLS and CDR2 YYNGEE. CDR3 length: 17 residues. V shed 0 bases, J shed 5 bases, and the junction held 12 bases outside the gene matches. CDR3 nucleotides: TGTGCCAGCAGCGTAGGTGGAACAGGGGGTTATTCGGAGACCCAGTACTTC. This sequence encodes CASSVGGTGGYSETQYF.

The V and J genes are TRBV12-3 or TRBV12-4 and TRBJ2-1; D is uncertain. V was pared by 3 bases and J by 8 bases, with 11 bases between. The CDR3 length is 13 residues. The CDR3 loop reads CASSFTRVYEQFF. CDR3 DNA sequence: TGTGCCAGCAGTTTTACTCGGGTCTATGAGCAGTTCTTC.

V gene TRBV19 combines with J gene TRBJ2-7; D is unresolved. Germline V gene data show CDR1 as LNHDA and CDR2 as SQIVND (reference sequence). V lost 9 bases and J 3 bases, leaving 18 bases between the germline ends. CDR3 length: 14 amino acids. CDR3 sequence: CASRRRHPDYEQYF. The CDR3 DNA reads as TGTGCCAGCCGGCGGAGACATCCAGACTACGAGCAGTACTTC.